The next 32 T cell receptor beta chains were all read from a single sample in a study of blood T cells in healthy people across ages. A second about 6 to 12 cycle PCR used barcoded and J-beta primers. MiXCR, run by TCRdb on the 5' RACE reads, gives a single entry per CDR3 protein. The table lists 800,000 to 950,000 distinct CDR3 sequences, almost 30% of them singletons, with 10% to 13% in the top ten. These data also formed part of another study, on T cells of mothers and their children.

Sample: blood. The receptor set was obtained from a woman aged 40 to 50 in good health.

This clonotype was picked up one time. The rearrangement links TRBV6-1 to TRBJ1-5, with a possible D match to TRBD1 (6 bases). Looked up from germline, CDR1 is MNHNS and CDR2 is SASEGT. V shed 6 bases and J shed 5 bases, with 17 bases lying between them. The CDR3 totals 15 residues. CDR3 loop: CASRGREGGYQPQHF. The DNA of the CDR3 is TGTGCCAGCAGGGGTAGGGAGGGGGGCTATCAGCCCCAGCATTTT.

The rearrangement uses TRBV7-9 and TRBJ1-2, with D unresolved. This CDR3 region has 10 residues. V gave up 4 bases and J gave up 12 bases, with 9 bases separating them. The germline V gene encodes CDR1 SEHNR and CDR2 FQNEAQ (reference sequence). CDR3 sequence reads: CASSSYRDTF. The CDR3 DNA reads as TGTGCCAGCAGCTCCTATCGCGACACCTTC.

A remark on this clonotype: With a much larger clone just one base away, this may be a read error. CDR3: CSVMTTLAGGLNEQYF. The CDR3 DNA reads as TGCAGCGTTATGACCACCCTAGCGGGGGGGCTCAATGAGCAGTACTTC. V gene TRBV29-1 combines with J gene TRBJ2-4; 12 bases are shared with TRBD2. The CDR3 totals 16 residues. CDR1 SQVTM and CDR2 ANQGSEA come from the germline V gene. With 5 bases clipped from V and 13 bases from J, the junction kept 18 bases outside the gene matches.

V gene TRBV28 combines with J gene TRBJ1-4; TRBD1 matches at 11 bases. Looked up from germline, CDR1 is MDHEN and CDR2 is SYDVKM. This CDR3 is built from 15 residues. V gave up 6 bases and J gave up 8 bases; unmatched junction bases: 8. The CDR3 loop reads CASRPRTGGKEKLFF. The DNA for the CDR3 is TGTGCCAGCAGACCCCGGACAGGGGGCAAGGAAAAACTGTTTTTT. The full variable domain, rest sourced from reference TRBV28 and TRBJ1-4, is DVKVTQSSRYLVKRTGEKVFLECVQDMDHENMFWYRQDPGLGLRLIYFSYDVKMKEKGDIPEGYSVSREKKERFSLILESASTNQTSMYLCASRPRTGGKEKLFFGSGTQLSVL.

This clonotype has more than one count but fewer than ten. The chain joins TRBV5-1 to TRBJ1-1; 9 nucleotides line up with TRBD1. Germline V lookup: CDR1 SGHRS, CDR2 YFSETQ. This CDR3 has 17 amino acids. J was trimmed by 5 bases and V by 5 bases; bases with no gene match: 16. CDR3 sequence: CASSGIRDRDRKTEAFF. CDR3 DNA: TGCGCCAGCAGTGGGATCCGGGACAGGGACCGAAAGACTGAAGCTTTCTTT.

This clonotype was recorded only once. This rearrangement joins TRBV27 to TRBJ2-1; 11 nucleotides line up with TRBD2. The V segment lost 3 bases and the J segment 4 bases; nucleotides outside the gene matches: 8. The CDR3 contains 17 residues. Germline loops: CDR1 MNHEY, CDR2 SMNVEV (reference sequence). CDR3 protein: CASSFSLAGGRYNEQFF. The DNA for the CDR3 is TGTGCCAGCAGTTTTTCCTTAGCGGGAGGGAGGTACAATGAGCAGTTCTTC.

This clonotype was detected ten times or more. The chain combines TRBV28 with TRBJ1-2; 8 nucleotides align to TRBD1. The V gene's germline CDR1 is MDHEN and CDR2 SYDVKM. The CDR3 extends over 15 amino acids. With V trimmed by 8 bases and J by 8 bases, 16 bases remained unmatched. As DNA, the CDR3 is TGTGCCAGCCAACCTCGCGGACAGGGAGCGGGCGGCTACACCTTC. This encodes CASQPRGQGAGGYTF.

The DNA of the CDR3 is TGTGCCAGCAGCCATTCAGGGGGCAACTATGGCTACACCTTC. This sequence encodes CASSHSGGNYGYTF. The chain is built from TRBV14 and TRBJ1-2; 8 bases align to TRBD1. This CDR3 spans 14 amino acids. Unmatched junction bases numbered 2, after V lost 3 bases and J lost 2 bases. CDR1 is SGHDN, CDR2 FVKESK, per germline.

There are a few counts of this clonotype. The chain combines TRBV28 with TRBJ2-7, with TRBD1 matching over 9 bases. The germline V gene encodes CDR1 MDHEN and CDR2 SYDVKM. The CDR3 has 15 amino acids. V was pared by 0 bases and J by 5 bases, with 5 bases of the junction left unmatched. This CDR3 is CASSLWTGGAHEQYF. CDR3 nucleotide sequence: TGTGCCAGCAGTTTATGGACAGGGGGGGCCCACGAGCAGTACTTC.

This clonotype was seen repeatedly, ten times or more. The CDR3 region is CSATRPGLGNEQFF. The CDR3 DNA sequence: TGCAGTGCTACGAGACCGGGACTAGGGAATGAGCAGTTCTTC. The chain links TRBV20-1 to TRBJ2-1, with 8 bases matching TRBD2. Trimming removed 4 bases from V and 7 bases from J; junction bases left unmatched: 9. The CDR3 contains 14 residues. The germline gives CDR1 DFQATT, CDR2 SNEGSKA (reference sequence).

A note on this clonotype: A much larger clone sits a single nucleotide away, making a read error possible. The CDR3 sequence: CASSPPETYGCTF. CDR3 coding DNA: TGTGCCAGCAGCCCCCCGGAGACCTATGGCTGCACCTTC. The J gene is TRBJ1-2, the V gene TRBV7-9; D unclear. The CDR3 length is 13 residues. CDR1 is SEHNR and CDR2 is FQNEAQ in the germline V gene (reference sequence).

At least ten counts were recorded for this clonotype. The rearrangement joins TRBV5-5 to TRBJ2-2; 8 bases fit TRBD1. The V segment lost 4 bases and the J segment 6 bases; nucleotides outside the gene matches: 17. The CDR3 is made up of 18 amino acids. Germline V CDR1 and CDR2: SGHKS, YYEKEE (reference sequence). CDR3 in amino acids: CASSPRLRTGTGPGELFF. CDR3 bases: TGTGCCAGCAGCCCCCGGCTTCGGACAGGGACCGGTCCCGGGGAGCTGTTTTTT.

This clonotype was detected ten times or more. The CDR3 nucleotides read TGTGCCAGCAGATCGGACAGGGGATCCTACAATGAGCAGTTCTTC. Amino acids: CASRSDRGSYNEQFF. The chain couples TRBV6-5 to TRBJ2-1, with TRBD1 matching over 9 bases. Per germline, CDR1 MNHEY and CDR2 SVGAGI. This CDR3 spans 15 amino acids. Trimming removed 6 bases from V and 1 base from J; junction bases left unmatched: 4.

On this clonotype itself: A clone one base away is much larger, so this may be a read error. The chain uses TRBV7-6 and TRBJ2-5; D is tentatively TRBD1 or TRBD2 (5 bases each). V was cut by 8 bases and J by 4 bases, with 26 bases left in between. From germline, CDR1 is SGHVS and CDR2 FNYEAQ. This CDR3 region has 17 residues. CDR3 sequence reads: CASCSKNSPWDRETQYF. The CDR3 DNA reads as TGTGCCAGCTGCTCGAAGAATAGCCCCTGGGACCGAGAGACCCAGTACTTC.

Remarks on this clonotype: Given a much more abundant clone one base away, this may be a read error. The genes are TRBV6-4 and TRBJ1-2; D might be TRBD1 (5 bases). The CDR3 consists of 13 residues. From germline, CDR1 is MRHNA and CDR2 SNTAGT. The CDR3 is CAGSPTGENGYTF. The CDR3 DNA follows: TGTGCCGGCAGTCCCACAGGAGAGAATGGCTACACCTTC.

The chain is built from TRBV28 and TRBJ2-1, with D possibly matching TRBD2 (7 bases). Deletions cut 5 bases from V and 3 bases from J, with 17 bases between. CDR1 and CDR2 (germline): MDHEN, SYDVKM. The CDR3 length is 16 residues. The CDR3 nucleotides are TGTGCCAGCAGTAAAACCCTAGGGGGGGTCTACAATGAGCAGTTCTTC. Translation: CASSKTLGGVYNEQFF.

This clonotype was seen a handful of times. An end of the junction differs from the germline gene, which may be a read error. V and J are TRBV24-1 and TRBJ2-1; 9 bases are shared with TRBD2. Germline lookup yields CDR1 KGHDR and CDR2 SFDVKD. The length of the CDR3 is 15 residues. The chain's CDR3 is CVTLAGRNGGGEQFF. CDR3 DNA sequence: TGTGTCACCCTAGCGGGGAGGAACGGCGGAGGTGAGCAGTTCTTC.

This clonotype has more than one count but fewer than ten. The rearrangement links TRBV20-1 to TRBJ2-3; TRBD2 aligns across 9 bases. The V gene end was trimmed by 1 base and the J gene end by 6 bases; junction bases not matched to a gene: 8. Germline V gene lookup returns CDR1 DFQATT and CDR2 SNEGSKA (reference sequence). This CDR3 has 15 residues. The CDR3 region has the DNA TGCAGTGCTAGAGTGCGGGGGGGACTCTTTGATACGCAGTATTTT. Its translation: CSARVRGGLFDTQYF.

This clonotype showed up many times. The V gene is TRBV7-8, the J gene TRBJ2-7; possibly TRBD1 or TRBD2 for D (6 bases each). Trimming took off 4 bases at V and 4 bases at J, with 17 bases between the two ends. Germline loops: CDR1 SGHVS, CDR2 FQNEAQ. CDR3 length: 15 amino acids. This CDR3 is CASSSIGGLSYEQYF. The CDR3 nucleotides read TGTGCCAGCAGCTCCATAGGGGGGCTTTCGTACGAGCAGTACTTC.

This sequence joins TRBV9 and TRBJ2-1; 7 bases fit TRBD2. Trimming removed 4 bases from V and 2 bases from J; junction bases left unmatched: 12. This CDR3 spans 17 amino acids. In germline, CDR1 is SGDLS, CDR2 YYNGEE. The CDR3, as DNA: TGTGCCAGCAGCCCTACCGGACTAAGCGGGGCCTACAATGAGCAGTTCTTC. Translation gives CASSPTGLSGAYNEQFF. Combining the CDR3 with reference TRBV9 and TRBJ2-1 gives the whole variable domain DSGVTQTPKHLITATGQRVTLRCSPRSGDLSVYWYQQSLDQGLQFLIQYYNGEERAKGNILERFSAQQFPDLHSELNLSSLELGDSALYFCASSPTGLSGAYNEQFFGPGTRLTVL.

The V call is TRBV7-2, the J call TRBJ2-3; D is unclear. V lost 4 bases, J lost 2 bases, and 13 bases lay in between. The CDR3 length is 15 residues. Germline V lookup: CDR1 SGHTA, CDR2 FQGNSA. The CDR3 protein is CASSSTATPTDTQYF. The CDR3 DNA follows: TGTGCCAGCAGCTCTACAGCGACACCCACAGATACGCAGTATTTT.

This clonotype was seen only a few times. The CDR3 DNA reads as TGCGCCAGCAGCTTGAGGTTCCGGGCAGGGTATCACAATGAGCAGTTCTTC. This codes for CASSLRFRAGYHNEQFF. J is TRBJ2-1 and V is TRBV5-1, with a tentative D call TRBD1 (5 bases). The germline V and J ends were trimmed by 1 base and 5 bases, with 19 bases remaining between them. CDR1 is SGHRS and CDR2 is YFSETQ in the germline V gene. The length of the CDR3 is 17 residues.

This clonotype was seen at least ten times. The DNA for the CDR3 is TGCGCCAGCAGCCAAGAAAAGGTTTCGGCCTACAATGAGCAGTTCTTC. This translates into CASSQEKVSAYNEQFF. The V call is TRBV4-1, the J call TRBJ2-1; D gene unclear. Per the germline V gene, CDR1 is MGHRA and CDR2 is YSYEKL. V lost 0 bases to trimming and J lost 2 bases, with 11 bases between them. This CDR3 has 16 residues.

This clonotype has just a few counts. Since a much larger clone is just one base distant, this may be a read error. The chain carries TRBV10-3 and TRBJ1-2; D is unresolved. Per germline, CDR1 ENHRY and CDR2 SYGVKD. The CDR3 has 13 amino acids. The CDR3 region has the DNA TGTGCCACCAGTGAGGATCCTAACTATGGCTACACCTTC. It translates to CATSEDPNYGYTF.

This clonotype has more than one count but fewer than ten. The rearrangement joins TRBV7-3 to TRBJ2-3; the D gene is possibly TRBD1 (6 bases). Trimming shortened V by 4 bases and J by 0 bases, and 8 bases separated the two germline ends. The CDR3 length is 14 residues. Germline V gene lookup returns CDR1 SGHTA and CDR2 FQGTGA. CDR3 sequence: CASSWGRSTDTQYF. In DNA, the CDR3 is TGTGCCAGCAGCTGGGGGCGCAGCACAGATACGCAGTATTTT.

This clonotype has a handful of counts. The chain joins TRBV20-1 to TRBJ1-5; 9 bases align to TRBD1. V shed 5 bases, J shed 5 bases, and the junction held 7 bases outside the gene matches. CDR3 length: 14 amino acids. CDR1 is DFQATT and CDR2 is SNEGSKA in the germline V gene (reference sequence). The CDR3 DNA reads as TGCAGTGCTCGCGGGACAGGGTTGGATCAGCCCCAGCATTTT. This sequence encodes CSARGTGLDQPQHF.

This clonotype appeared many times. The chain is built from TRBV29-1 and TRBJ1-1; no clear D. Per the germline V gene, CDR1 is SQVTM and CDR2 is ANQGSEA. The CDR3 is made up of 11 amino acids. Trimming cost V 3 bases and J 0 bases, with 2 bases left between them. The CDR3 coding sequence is TGCAGCGTTGAGGTGAACACTGAAGCTTTCTTT. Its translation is CSVEVNTEAFF. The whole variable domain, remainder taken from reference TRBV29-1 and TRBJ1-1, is SAVISQKPSRDICQRGTSLTIQCQVDSQVTMMFWYRQQPGQSLTLIATANQGSEATYESGFVIDKFPISRPNLTFSTLTVSNMSPEDSSIYLCSVEVNTEAFFGQGTRLTVV.

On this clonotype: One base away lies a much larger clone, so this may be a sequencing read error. This CDR3 is CASSPGINHYNEQYF. The CDR3 DNA follows: TGTGCCAGCAGCCCAGGGATAAACCATTACAATGAGCAGTACTTC. The genes are TRBV7-2 and TRBJ2-1; maybe TRBD1 (5 bases). The DNA end lines up better with TRBJ2-7; the J call may be wrong. This CDR3 spans 15 amino acids. Germline V CDR1 and CDR2: SGHTA, FQGNSA.

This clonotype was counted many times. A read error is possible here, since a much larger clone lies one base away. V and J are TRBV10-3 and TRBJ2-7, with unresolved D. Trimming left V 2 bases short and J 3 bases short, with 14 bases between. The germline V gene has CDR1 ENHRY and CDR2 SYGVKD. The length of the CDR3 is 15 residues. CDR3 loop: CAISETAQQIYEQYF. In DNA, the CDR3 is TGTGCCATCAGTGAGACGGCCCAACAGATCTACGAGCAGTACTTC.

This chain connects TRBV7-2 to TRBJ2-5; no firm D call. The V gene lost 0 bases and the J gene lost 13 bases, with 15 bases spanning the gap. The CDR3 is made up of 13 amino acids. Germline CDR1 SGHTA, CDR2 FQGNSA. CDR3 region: CASSLASRTPGYF. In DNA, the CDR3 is TGTGCCAGCAGCTTAGCGAGTAGGACCCCGGGGTACTTC.

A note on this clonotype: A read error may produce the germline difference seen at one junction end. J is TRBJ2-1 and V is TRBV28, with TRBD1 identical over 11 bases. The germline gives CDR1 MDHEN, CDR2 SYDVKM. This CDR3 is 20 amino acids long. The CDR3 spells CASSLLWDRGARIPYNELFF. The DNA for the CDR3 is TGTGCCAGCAGTTTATTATGGGACAGGGGGGCCCGAATTCCCTACAATGAGCTGTTCTTC. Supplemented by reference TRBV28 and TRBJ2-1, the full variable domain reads DVKVTQSSRYLVKRTGEKVFLECVQDMDHENMFWYRQDPGLGLRLIYFSYDVKMKEKGDIPEGYSVSREKKERFSLILESASTNQTSMYLCASSLLWDRGARIPYNELFFGPGTRLTVL.

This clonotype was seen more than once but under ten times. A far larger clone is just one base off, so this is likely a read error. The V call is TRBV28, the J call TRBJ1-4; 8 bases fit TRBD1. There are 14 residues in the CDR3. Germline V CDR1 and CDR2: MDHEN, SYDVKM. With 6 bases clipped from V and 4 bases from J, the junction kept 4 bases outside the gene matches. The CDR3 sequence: CASSPGQVNEKLFF. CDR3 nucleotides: TGTGCCAGCAGCCCGGGACAGGTTAATGAAAAACTGTTTTTT.